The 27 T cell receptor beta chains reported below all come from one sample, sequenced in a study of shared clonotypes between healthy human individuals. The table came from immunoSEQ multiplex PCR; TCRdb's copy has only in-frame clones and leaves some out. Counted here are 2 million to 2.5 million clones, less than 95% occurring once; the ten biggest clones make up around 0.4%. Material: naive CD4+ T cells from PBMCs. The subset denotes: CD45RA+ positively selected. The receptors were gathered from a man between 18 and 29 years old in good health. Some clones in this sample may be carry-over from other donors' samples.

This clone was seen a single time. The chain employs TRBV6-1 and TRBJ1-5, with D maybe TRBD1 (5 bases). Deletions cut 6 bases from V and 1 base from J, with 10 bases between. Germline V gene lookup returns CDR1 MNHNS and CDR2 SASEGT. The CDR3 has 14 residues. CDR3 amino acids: CASRRGESNQPQHF. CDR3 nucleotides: TGTGCCAGCAGAAGAGGGGAGAGCAATCAGCCCCAGCATTTT.

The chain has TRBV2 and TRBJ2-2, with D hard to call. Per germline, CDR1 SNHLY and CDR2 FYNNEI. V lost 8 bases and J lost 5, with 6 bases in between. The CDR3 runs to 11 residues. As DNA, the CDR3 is TGTGCCAGCCAGGAGACCGGGGAGCTGTTTTTT. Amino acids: CASQETGELFF.

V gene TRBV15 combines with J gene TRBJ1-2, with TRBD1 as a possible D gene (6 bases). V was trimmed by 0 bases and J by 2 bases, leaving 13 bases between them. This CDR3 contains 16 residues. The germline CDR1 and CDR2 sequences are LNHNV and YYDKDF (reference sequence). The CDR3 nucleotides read TGTGCCACCAGCAGAGAGCCCACAGGGACCAACTATGGCTACACCTTC. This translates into CATSREPTGTNYGYTF.

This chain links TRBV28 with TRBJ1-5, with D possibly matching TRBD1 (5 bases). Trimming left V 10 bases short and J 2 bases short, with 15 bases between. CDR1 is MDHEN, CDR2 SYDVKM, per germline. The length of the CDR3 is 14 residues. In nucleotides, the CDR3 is TGTGCCACCGGGGGTCTGGTAGGCAATCAGCCCCAGCATTTT. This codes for CATGGLVGNQPQHF.

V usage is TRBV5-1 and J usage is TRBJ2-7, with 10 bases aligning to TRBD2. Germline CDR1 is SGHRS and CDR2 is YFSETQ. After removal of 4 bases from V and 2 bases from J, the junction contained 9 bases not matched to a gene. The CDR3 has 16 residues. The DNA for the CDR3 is TGCGCCAGCAGCCTAAACAGACTAGCGGGTACCTACGAGCAGTACTTC. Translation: CASSLNRLAGTYEQYF.

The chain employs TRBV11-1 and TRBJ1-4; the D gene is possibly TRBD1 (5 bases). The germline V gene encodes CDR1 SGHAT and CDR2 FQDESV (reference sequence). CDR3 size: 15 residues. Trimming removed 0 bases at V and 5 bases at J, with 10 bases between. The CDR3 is CASSLASGLNEKLFF. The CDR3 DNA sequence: TGTGCCAGCAGCTTAGCCTCAGGGCTAAATGAAAAACTGTTTTTT.

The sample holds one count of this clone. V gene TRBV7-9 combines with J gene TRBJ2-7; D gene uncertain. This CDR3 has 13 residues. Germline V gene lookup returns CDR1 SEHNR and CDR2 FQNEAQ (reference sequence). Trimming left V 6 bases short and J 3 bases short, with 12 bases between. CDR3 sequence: CASRSDERYEQYF. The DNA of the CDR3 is TGTGCCAGCAGGTCAGACGAGCGCTACGAGCAGTACTTC.

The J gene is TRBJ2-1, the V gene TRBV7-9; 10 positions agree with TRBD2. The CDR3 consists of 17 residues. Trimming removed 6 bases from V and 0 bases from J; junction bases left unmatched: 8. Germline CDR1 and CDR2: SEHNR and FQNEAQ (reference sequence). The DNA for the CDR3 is TGTGCCAGCAGTCAGGGGAGCGGGAGGGGCTCCTACAATGAGCAGTTCTTC. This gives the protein CASSQGSGRGSYNEQFF. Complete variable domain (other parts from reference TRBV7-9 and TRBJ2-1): DTGVSQNPRHKITKRGQNVTFRCDPISEHNRLYWYRQTLGQGPEFLTYFQNEAQLEKSRLLSDRFSAERPKGSFSTLEIQRTEQGDSAMYLCASSQGSGRGSYNEQFFGPGTRLTVL.

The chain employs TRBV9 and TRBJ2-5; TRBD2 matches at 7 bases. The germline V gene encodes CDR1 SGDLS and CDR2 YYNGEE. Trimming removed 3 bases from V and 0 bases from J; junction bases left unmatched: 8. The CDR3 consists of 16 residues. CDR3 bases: TGTGCCAGCAGCGCCTCACTAGCGACCTACCAAGAGACCCAGTACTTC. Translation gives CASSASLATYQETQYF. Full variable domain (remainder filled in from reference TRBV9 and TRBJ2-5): DSGVTQTPKHLITATGQRVTLRCSPRSGDLSVYWYQQSLDQGLQFLIQYYNGEERAKGNILERFSAQQFPDLHSELNLSSLELGDSALYFCASSASLATYQETQYFGPGTRLLVL.

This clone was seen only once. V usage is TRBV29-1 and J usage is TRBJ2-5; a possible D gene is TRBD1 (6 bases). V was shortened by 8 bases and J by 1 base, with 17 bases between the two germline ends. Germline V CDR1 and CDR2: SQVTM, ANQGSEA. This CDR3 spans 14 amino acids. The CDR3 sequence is CSLRDTGRQETQYF. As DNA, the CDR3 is TGCAGCCTCCGGGACACCGGGCGCCAAGAGACCCAGTACTTC.

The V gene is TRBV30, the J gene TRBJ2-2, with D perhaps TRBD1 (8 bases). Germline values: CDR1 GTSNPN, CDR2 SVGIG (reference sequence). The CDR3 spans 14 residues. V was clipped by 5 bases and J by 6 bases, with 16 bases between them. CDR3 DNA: TGTGCCTGGGGCAACAGGGGGGGGGCCGGGGAGCTGTTTTTT. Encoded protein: CAWGNRGGAGELFF.

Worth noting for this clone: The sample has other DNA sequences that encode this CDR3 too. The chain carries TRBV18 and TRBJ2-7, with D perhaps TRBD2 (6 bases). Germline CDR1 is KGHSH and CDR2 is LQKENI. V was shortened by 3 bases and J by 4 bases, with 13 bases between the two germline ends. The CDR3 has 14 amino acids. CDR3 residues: CASSPGLAPYEQYF. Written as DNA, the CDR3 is TGTGCCAGCTCACCTGGTCTAGCGCCTTACGAGCAGTACTTC.

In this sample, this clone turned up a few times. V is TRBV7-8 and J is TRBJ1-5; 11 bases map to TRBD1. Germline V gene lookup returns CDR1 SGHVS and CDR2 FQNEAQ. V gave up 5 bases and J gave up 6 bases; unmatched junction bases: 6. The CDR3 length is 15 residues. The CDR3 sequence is CASSVGQGVGQPQHF. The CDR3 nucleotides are TGTGCCAGCAGCGTGGGACAGGGGGTCGGTCAGCCCCAGCATTTT.

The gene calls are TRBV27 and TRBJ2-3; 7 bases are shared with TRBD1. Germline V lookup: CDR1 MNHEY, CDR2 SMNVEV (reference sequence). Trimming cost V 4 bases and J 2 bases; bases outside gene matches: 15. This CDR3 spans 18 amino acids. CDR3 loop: CASSCSTGPEVHTDTQYF. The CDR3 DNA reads TGTGCCAGCAGTTGCTCGACAGGGCCGGAGGTCCACACAGATACGCAGTATTTT.

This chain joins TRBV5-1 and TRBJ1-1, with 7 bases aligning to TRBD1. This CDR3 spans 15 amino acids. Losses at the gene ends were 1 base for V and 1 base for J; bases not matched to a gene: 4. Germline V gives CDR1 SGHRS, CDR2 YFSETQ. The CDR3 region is CASSLTGAPNTEAFF. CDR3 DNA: TGCGCCAGCAGCTTGACAGGGGCCCCGAACACTGAAGCTTTCTTT.

CDR3 protein: CASKGQTSNQPQHF. In DNA, the CDR3 is TGTGCCAGCAAGGGACAGACGAGCAATCAGCCCCAGCATTTT. The V call is TRBV6-1, the J call TRBJ1-5; TRBD1 agrees at 7 bases. Germline CDR1 and CDR2: MNHNS and SASEGT. The length of the CDR3 is 14 residues. V shed 7 bases and J 1 base; nucleotides not matched to a gene: 4.

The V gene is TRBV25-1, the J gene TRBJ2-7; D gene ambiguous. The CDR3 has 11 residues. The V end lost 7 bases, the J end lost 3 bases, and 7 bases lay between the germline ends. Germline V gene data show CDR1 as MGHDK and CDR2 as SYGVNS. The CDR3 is CASNRDYEQYF. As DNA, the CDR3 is TGTGCCAGCAATCGAGACTACGAGCAGTACTTC.

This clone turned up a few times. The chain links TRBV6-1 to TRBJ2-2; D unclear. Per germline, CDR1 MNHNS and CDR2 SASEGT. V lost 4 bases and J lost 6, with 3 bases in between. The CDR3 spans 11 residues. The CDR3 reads CASSGAGELFF. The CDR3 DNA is TGTGCCAGCAGTGGAGCCGGGGAGCTGTTTTTT.

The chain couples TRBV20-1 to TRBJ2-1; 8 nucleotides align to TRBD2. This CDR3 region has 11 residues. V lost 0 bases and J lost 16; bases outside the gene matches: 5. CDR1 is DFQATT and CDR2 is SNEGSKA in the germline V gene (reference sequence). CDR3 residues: CSAREGTSNFF. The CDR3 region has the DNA TGCAGTGCTAGAGAGGGGACTAGTAACTTCTTC.

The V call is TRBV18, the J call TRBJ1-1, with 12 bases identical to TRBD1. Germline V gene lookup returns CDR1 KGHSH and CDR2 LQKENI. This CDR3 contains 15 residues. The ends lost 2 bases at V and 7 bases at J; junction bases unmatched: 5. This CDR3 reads CASSPTGTGGGEAFF. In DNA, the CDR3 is TGTGCCAGCTCACCAACCGGGACAGGGGGCGGTGAAGCTTTCTTT.

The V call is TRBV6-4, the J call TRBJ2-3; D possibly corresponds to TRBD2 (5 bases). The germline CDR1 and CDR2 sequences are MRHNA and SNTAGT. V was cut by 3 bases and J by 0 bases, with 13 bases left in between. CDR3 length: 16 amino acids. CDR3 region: CASSDCERFSTDTQYF. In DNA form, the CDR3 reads TGTGCCAGCAGTGATTGTGAGCGGTTCAGCACAGATACGCAGTATTTT.

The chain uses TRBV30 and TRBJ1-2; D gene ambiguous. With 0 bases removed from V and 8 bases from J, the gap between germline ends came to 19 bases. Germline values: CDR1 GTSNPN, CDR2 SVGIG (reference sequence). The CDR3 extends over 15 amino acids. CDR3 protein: CAWSVGGSKPGGYTF. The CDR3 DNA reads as TGTGCCTGGAGTGTAGGCGGCAGCAAACCCGGCGGCTACACCTTC. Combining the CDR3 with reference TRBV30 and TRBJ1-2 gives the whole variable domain SQTIHQWPATLVQPVGSPLSLECTVEGTSNPNLYWYRQAAGRGLQLLFYSVGIGQISSEVPQNLSASRPQDRQFILSSKKLLLSDSGFYLCAWSVGGSKPGGYTFGSGTRLTVV.

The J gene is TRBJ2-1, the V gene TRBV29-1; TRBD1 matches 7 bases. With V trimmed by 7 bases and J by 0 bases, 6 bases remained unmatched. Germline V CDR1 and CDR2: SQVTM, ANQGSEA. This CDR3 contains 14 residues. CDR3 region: CSALTGSSYNEQFF. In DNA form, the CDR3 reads TGCAGCGCTTTGACAGGGAGCTCCTACAATGAGCAGTTCTTC.

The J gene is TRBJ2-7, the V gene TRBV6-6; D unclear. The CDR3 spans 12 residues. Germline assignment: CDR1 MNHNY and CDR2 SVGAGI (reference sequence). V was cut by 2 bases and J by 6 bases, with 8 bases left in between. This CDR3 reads CASSYMGSEQYF. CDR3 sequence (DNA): TGTGCCAGCAGTTACATGGGCAGCGAGCAGTACTTC.

The CDR3 sequence: CASSRGPVWEQYF. The DNA for the CDR3 is TGCGCCAGCAGCCGTGGGCCCGTTTGGGAGCAGTACTTC. This chain uses TRBV4-1 with TRBJ2-7; D not resolved. CDR1 and CDR2 from the germline V gene are MGHRA and YSYEKL. The CDR3 has 13 residues. The V end lost 4 bases, the J end lost 7 bases, and 14 bases lay between the germline ends.

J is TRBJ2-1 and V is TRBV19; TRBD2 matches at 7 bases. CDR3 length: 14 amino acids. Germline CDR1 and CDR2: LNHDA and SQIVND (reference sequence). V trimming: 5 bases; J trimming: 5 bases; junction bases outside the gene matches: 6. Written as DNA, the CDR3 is TGTGCCAGTAGTTCCGTTGGGAGGGACAATGAGCAGTTCTTC. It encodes CASSSVGRDNEQFF.

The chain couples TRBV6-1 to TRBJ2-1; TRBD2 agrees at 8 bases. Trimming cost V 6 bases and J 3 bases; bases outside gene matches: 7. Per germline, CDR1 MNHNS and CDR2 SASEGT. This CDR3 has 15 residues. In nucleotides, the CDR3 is TGTGCCAGCAGATTGCCCGGGACTAGCTACAATGAGCAGTTCTTC. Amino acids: CASRLPGTSYNEQFF.